This entry describes one TCR beta chain. Its antigen remains unidentified. These data come from a study of cytomegalovirus exposure and HLA in healthy donors. Trimming cost V 0 bases and J 8 bases, with 10 bases left between them. The CDR3 covers 12 residues. Germline V gives CDR1 GTSNPN, CDR2 SVGIG (reference sequence). The study, taken as a whole, reports: In presence/absence analyses, roughly uniform sequencing depth across donors was assumed.

PCR amplification relied on 60 Vbeta primers (plus 13 Jbeta primers). Clones were sequenced by immunoSEQ multiplex PCR, and TCRdb holds only the in-frame ones, with some missing. The table records roughly 97,000 clones, about three quarters of them present only once. The chain is built from TRBV30 and TRBJ1-1; D gene ambiguous. This TCR derives from a woman aged 18-30 years in good health and CMV-seropositive. Sequencing was done on a sample of PBMCs. This CDR3 is CAWSVLTDEAFF. The CDR3 DNA reads TGTGCCTGGAGTGTACTTACAGACGAAGCTTTCTTT.